The next 8 T cell receptor beta chains were all read from a single sample in a study of control samples from healthy donors and cancer patients. TCRdb keeps only in-frame clones here, not all; method: immunoSEQ multiplex PCR. In the table there are around 100,000 clones, about 92% of which are singletons. Material: blood. The receptor source for this set is a woman aged 18-35 years in good health.

This clone occurred many times. This sequence joins TRBV6-4 and TRBJ1-2; tentatively, D is TRBD1 (5 bases). Between the trimmed V and J ends, which lost 2 bases and 8 bases, there was a span of 12 bases. The CDR3 length is 13 residues. CDR1 MRHNA and CDR2 SNTAGT come from the germline V gene. CDR3 nucleotides: TGTGCCAGCAGTGACAGGGACGGTGGCGGCTACACCTTC. Its translation is CASSDRDGGGYTF.

The V call is TRBV28, the J call TRBJ1-2; 7 bases agree with TRBD1. This CDR3 region has 13 residues. Losses at the gene ends were 10 bases for V and 8 bases for J; bases not matched to a gene: 13. CDR1 is MDHEN and CDR2 is SYDVKM in the germline V gene. The CDR3 sequence: CATDRAFSRGYTF. Here the CDR3 DNA reads TGTGCCACCGACAGGGCTTTTTCACGCGGCTACACCTTC.

The genes are TRBV5-4 and TRBJ2-1; TRBD2 matches 9 bases. Germline CDR1 reads SGHNT; CDR2 reads YYREEE (reference sequence). The CDR3 spans 17 residues. The junction had 12 bases not matched to a gene; V was cut back by 4 bases and J by 4 bases. Here the CDR3 reads CASSPDPTSGSYNEQFF. The CDR3 nucleotides are TGTGCCAGCAGCCCCGACCCGACTAGCGGAAGTTACAATGAGCAGTTCTTC. Variable domain in full (rest from reference TRBV5-4 and TRBJ2-1): ETGVTQSPTHLIKTRGQQVTLRCSSQSGHNTVSWYQQALGQGPQFIFQYYREEENGRGNFPPRFSGLQFPNYSSELNVNALELDDSALYLCASSPDPTSGSYNEQFFGPGTRLTVL.

This clone showed up just once. This chain joins TRBV27 and TRBJ2-7; D possibly corresponds to TRBD1 (5 bases). V dropped 5 bases and J dropped 9 bases, with 14 bases sitting between them. This CDR3 has 12 residues. The germline V gene encodes CDR1 MNHEY and CDR2 SMNVEV (reference sequence). The DNA for the CDR3 is TGTGCCAGCAGTCCAGGGTCCCGTCGGCAGTACTTC. It is translated as CASSPGSRRQYF.

The J gene is TRBJ2-1, the V gene TRBV4-1, with a weak D call TRBD2 (6 bases). Trimming removed 3 bases at V and 12 bases at J, with 12 bases between. Germline V gene data show CDR1 as MGHRA and CDR2 as YSYEKL. The CDR3 contains 12 residues. CDR3 amino acids: CASSQPTSMQFF. In nucleotides, the CDR3 is TGCGCCAGCAGCCAGCCGACTAGTATGCAGTTCTTC.

The chain couples TRBV7-8 to TRBJ1-5, with D uncertain. Germline CDR1 and CDR2: SGHVS and FQNEAQ. Trimming cost V 5 bases and J 0 bases, with 14 bases left between them. The CDR3 spans 16 residues. The CDR3 coding sequence is TGTGCCAGCAGCCCCTTGGGCGGAAATAGCAATCAGCCCCAGCATTTT. This sequence encodes CASSPLGGNSNQPQHF.

The CDR3 nucleotides are TGTGCCAGCAGCTTAGAGCTAGCGAAGGATGAGCAGTTCTTC. This encodes CASSLELAKDEQFF. The V gene is TRBV11-3, the J gene TRBJ2-1; D possibly corresponds to TRBD2 (6 bases). Trimming cost V 0 bases and J 8 bases, with 11 bases left between them. This CDR3 spans 14 amino acids. Germline V gene sequence: CDR1 SGHNT, CDR2 YENEEA.

This chain connects TRBV5-1 to TRBJ2-5; D is unresolved. From germline, CDR1 is SGHRS and CDR2 YFSETQ. The CDR3 has 13 residues. V was pared by 0 bases and J by 4 bases, with 7 bases between. CDR3 loop: CASSLEVLETQYF. In DNA form, the CDR3 reads TGCGCCAGCAGCTTGGAGGTTTTAGAGACCCAGTACTTC.